This paragraph reports one T cell receptor beta chain. V gave up 4 bases and J gave up 4 bases, with 9 bases separating them. The CDR3 runs 13 residues. Per germline, CDR1 KGHDR and CDR2 SFDVKD. The sample is drawn from a study of T cells after yellow fever vaccination. TCRdb itself ran the 5' RACE reads through MiXCR, one entry per CDR3 protein. This sample has just under 600,000 distinct CDR3 sequences; roughly 14% occur once, and the top ten carry around an eighth. The origin of this receptor is a man aged 25 to 45 who received the YFV17D yellow fever vaccine. The chain carries TRBV24-1 and TRBJ1-2; D unclear. The source was PBMCs, collected on the day of the yellow fever booster vaccination. The CDR3 reads CATSDKDLYGYTF. In DNA, the CDR3 is TGTGCCACCAGTGACAAGGACCTCTATGGCTACACCTTC.